The next 27 T cell receptor beta chains were all read from a single sample in a study of response to subunit inactivated influenza vaccine. TCRdb ran MiXCR on the RT-PCR reads and lists one entry per CDR3 protein. The data hold roughly 700,000 distinct CDR3 sequences, with around 14% observed a single time. The sequenced sample was PBMCs from blood, obtained approximately 15 days before vaccination. The receptors shown here come from a man in his fifties or sixties who received an inactivated influenza vaccine.

This clonotype has just a few counts. V usage is TRBV15 and J usage is TRBJ1-1; D might be TRBD1 (6 bases). The CDR3 length is 16 residues. CDR1 and CDR2 from the germline V gene are LNHNV and YYDKDF (reference sequence). V was cut by 1 base and J by 3 bases, with 15 bases left in between. DNA for the CDR3: TGTGCCACCAGCAGAGGATCTACAGGGAAGGACACTGAAGCTTTCTTT. Its protein is CATSRGSTGKDTEAFF.

This clonotype was counted only a few times. V and J are TRBV27 and TRBJ2-1; the D gene is possibly TRBD1 (6 bases). There are 16 residues in the CDR3. Germline V gene data show CDR1 as MNHEY and CDR2 as SMNVEV (reference sequence). The germline V and J ends were trimmed by 3 bases and 1 base, with 13 bases remaining between them. The CDR3 coding sequence is TGTGCCAGCAGTTTCGTGGCAGGGGATTCCTACAATGAGCAGTTCTTC. Translated, it gives CASSFVAGDSYNEQFF.

This clonotype was detected only a few times. This chain joins TRBV12-3 or TRBV12-4 and TRBJ1-4; D unresolved. The CDR3 is 13 amino acids. V lost 6 bases, J lost 6 bases, and 11 bases lay in between. The CDR3 spells CASREGADEKLFF. CDR3 coding DNA: TGTGCCAGCAGGGAGGGCGCAGATGAAAAACTGTTTTTT.

This clonotype was picked up a small number of times. The chain carries TRBV12-3 or TRBV12-4 and TRBJ1-5; 8 bases agree with TRBD1. The CDR3 sequence is 15 residues long. V was clipped by 1 base and J by 11 bases; unmatched bases: 10. This CDR3 reads CASSLGRGLVRAQHF. The CDR3 DNA follows: TGTGCCAGCAGTTTAGGCAGGGGGCTGGTAAGGGCCCAGCATTTT.

This clonotype was detected a few times. The rearrangement links TRBV6-1 to TRBJ1-1, with D possibly TRBD1 on 5 matching bases. Germline CDR1 is MNHNS and CDR2 is SASEGT. The CDR3 consists of 14 residues. The V and J ends lost 6 bases and 2 bases respectively, with 13 bases between them. The CDR3 is CASRWDAGNTEAFF. The CDR3, as DNA: TGTGCCAGCAGATGGGACGCGGGTAACACTGAAGCTTTCTTT.

The CDR3 DNA sequence: TGTGCCAGCTCACCAGGGGAGGCGGCCAAAAACATTCAGTACTTC. Translated, it gives CASSPGEAAKNIQYF. V and J are TRBV18 and TRBJ2-4; D is possibly TRBD2 (6 bases). Germline loops: CDR1 KGHSH, CDR2 LQKENI. The V and J ends lost 2 bases and 1 base respectively, with 9 bases between them. This CDR3 comprises 15 residues.

This sequence joins TRBV3-1 and TRBJ1-3; D is uncertain. Trimming shortened V by 0 bases and J by 2 bases, and 8 bases separated the two germline ends. There are 15 residues in the CDR3. The germline V gene has CDR1 LGHDT and CDR2 YNNKEL (reference sequence). The CDR3 here is CASSQDGIPGNTIYF. Here the CDR3 DNA reads TGTGCCAGCAGCCAAGACGGTATTCCTGGAAACACCATATATTTT.

J is TRBJ1-2 and V is TRBV6-5; 9 bases agree with TRBD1. V lost 2 bases to trimming and J lost 2 bases; unmatched junction nucleotides: 6. This CDR3 spans 16 amino acids. Germline CDR1 reads MNHEY; CDR2 reads SVGAGI. The CDR3 spells CASSYRPGTGNYGYTF. The CDR3 region has the DNA TGTGCCAGCAGTTACCGGCCCGGGACAGGGAACTATGGCTACACCTTC.

In its sample, this clonotype was seen a few times. CDR3 DNA: TGTGCCAGCAGTGACCCTCCCTGGGACTACGAGCAGTACTTC. This encodes CASSDPPWDYEQYF. The chain recombines TRBV6-1 with TRBJ2-7; D is ambiguous. The CDR3 length is 14 residues. V was shortened by 3 bases and J by 3 bases, with 12 bases between the two germline ends. CDR1 is MNHNS and CDR2 is SASEGT in the germline V gene.

The V call is TRBV4-2, the J call TRBJ2-7; TRBD2 is a possible D gene (5 bases). Germline lookup yields CDR1 LGHNA and CDR2 YNFKEQ. V was clipped by 0 bases and J by 3 bases, with 12 bases between them. This CDR3 spans 15 amino acids. CDR3 sequence reads: CASSQDIPSSYEQYF. CDR3 in DNA: TGTGCCAGCAGCCAAGATATTCCTAGCAGCTACGAGCAGTACTTC.

This clonotype was recorded many times. This sequence joins TRBV7-9 and TRBJ2-3; 11 bases are a match to TRBD2. The CDR3 is made up of 16 amino acids. Per the germline V gene, CDR1 is SEHNR and CDR2 is FQNEAQ (reference sequence). J gave up 0 bases and V 4 bases, and 3 bases lay outside the gene matches. CDR3 nucleotide sequence: TGTGCCAGCAGCTCACTAGCGGGGGTGAGCACAGATACGCAGTATTTT. It specifies CASSSLAGVSTDTQYF. Variable domain in full (rest from reference TRBV7-9 and TRBJ2-3): DTGVSQNPRHKITKRGQNVTFRCDPISEHNRLYWYRQTLGQGPEFLTYFQNEAQLEKSRLLSDRFSAERPKGSFSTLEIQRTEQGDSAMYLCASSSLAGVSTDTQYFGPGTRLTVL.

This chain links TRBV28 with TRBJ2-5, with 9 bases lining up with TRBD1. Germline CDR1 MDHEN, CDR2 SYDVKM. The CDR3 is 14 residues long. Unmatched junction bases numbered 8, after V lost 7 bases and J lost 5 bases. DNA of the CDR3: TGTGCCAGCACCTGGGGGACAGGGTCGGAGACCCAGTACTTC. Translated, it gives CASTWGTGSETQYF.

This rearrangement joins TRBV3-1 to TRBJ2-2, with a weak D call TRBD2 (5 bases). V lost 8 bases, J lost 5 bases, and 18 bases lay in between. The CDR3 contains 15 residues. CDR1 is LGHDT and CDR2 is YNNKEL in the germline V gene (reference sequence). The CDR3 reads CASSKDPGLTGELFF. The CDR3 DNA sequence: TGTGCCAGCTCCAAAGACCCCGGACTGACCGGGGAGCTGTTTTTT.

The chain uses TRBV7-8 and TRBJ1-6; 7 bases match TRBD1. Losses at the gene ends were 0 bases for V and 10 bases for J; bases not matched to a gene: 6. CDR1 is SGHVS, CDR2 FQNEAQ, per germline. This CDR3 is 15 amino acids long. The CDR3 spells CASSLAGRGGSPLHF. The CDR3 nucleotides are TGTGCCAGCAGCTTAGCAGGCAGGGGGGGATCACCCCTCCACTTT.

The genes are TRBV20-1 and TRBJ1-2; D unresolved. This CDR3 contains 14 residues. The ends were cut back, 1 base at V and 0 bases at J, with 9 bases in the middle. Looked up from germline, CDR1 is DFQATT and CDR2 is SNEGSKA (reference sequence). The CDR3, as DNA: TGCAGTGCTAGAGGGGCCAGAACTAACTATGGCTACACCTTC. Amino acids: CSARGARTNYGYTF.

The chain uses TRBV20-1 and TRBJ2-7, with D possibly TRBD1 on 6 matching bases. This CDR3 region has 14 residues. Germline lookup yields CDR1 DFQATT and CDR2 SNEGSKA (reference sequence). V lost 4 bases, J lost 0 bases, and 13 bases lay in between. The CDR3 coding sequence is TGCAGTGCTAAACAGGGACGGGGCTCCTACGAGCAGTACTTC. It translates to CSAKQGRGSYEQYF.

The rearrangement joins TRBV5-5 to TRBJ1-1; D is ambiguous. The V and J ends lost 0 bases and 10 bases respectively, with 10 bases between them. The CDR3 length is 12 residues. The V gene's germline CDR1 is SGHKS and CDR2 YYEKEE (reference sequence). CDR3 coding DNA: TGTGCCAGCAGCTTGGGCCTCCTCGGAGCTTTCTTT. This gives the protein CASSLGLLGAFF.

The rearrangement links TRBV27 to TRBJ1-2; D unresolved. The CDR3 totals 16 residues. V lost 0 bases to trimming and J lost 1 base, with 12 bases between them. Germline CDR1 is MNHEY and CDR2 is SMNVEV (reference sequence). CDR3 protein: CASSLSWGDDNYGYTF. In DNA form, the CDR3 reads TGTGCCAGCAGTTTATCGTGGGGAGATGATAACTATGGCTACACCTTC.

This chain links TRBV24-1 with TRBJ2-2, with D unclear. Germline V gene sequence: CDR1 KGHDR, CDR2 SFDVKD. The V and J ends lost 1 base and 1 base respectively, with 3 bases between them. The CDR3 is 14 amino acids. The CDR3 is CATSDLRNTGELFF. The CDR3 nucleotides read TGTGCCACCAGTGATTTACGGAACACCGGGGAGCTGTTTTTT.

The chain couples TRBV20-1 to TRBJ2-2; D is tentatively TRBD1 or TRBD2 (5 bases each). V dropped 6 bases and J dropped 3 bases, with 14 bases sitting between them. Germline CDR1 is DFQATT and CDR2 is SNEGSKA (reference sequence). This CDR3 has 14 amino acids. DNA of the CDR3: TGCAGTGCCGCCGAGGGGTCGTACACCGGGGAGCTGTTTTTT. Protein: CSAAEGSYTGELFF.

The chain recombines TRBV12-3 or TRBV12-4 with TRBJ2-6, with D tentatively TRBD1 (6 bases). Trimming took off 7 bases at V and 2 bases at J, with 9 bases between the two ends. This CDR3 has 14 residues. In DNA form, the CDR3 reads TGTGCCAGCACAGGGGCTGCTGGGGCCAACGTCCTGACTTTC. The encoded protein is CASTGAAGANVLTF.

There are a few counts of this clonotype. The chain joins TRBV7-9 to TRBJ1-5; 7 positions agree with TRBD1. V lost 1 base to trimming and J lost 6 bases; unmatched junction nucleotides: 6. The CDR3 runs 15 residues. The V gene's germline CDR1 is SEHNR and CDR2 FQNEAQ (reference sequence). The chain's CDR3 is CASSLEGGVGQPQHF. The CDR3 nucleotides read TGTGCCAGCAGCTTAGAAGGGGGCGTGGGTCAGCCCCAGCATTTT.

This clonotype showed up just a few times. V and J are TRBV7-2 and TRBJ2-7, with 8 nucleotides matching TRBD2. The CDR3 consists of 16 residues. V lost 5 bases and J lost 0; bases outside the gene matches: 9. Germline values: CDR1 SGHTA, CDR2 FQGNSA. CDR3 region: CASSLFWREDSYEQYF. CDR3 nucleotides: TGTGCCAGCAGCCTCTTTTGGCGGGAGGACTCCTACGAGCAGTACTTC.

This clonotype has more than one count but fewer than ten. The rearrangement uses TRBV29-1 and TRBJ2-5; TRBD1 is a possible D gene (6 bases). Germline V CDR1 and CDR2: SQVTM, ANQGSEA. V was trimmed by 5 bases and J by 5 bases, leaving 15 bases between them. The CDR3 covers 13 residues. CDR3 coding DNA: TGCAGCGTTAGTGACAGGCTCCCCGAGACCCAGTACTTC. Amino acids: CSVSDRLPETQYF.

This clonotype was found a few times. The V call is TRBV5-1, the J call TRBJ1-3; D is unresolved. CDR3 length: 16 residues. The germline V and J ends were trimmed by 0 bases and 0 bases, with 10 bases remaining between them. Germline V CDR1 and CDR2: SGHRS, YFSETQ. The CDR3 DNA follows: TGCGCCAGCAGCTTGGATGGAGTCCACTCTGGAAACACCATATATTTT. Its translation is CASSLDGVHSGNTIYF. Filled out from reference TRBV5-1 and TRBJ1-3, the complete variable domain reads KAGVTQTPRYLIKTRGQQVTLSCSPISGHRSVSWYQQTPGQGLQFLFEYFSETQRNKGNFPGRFSGRQFSNSRSEMNVSTLELGDSALYLCASSLDGVHSGNTIYFGEGSWLTVV.

A few counts support this clonotype. The chain employs TRBV11-2 and TRBJ2-7; the D gene is possibly TRBD2 (6 bases). The germline gives CDR1 SGHAT, CDR2 FQNNGV. The CDR3 extends over 13 amino acids. The V and J ends lost 8 bases and 3 bases respectively, with 14 bases between them. In DNA, the CDR3 is TGTGCCAGCCGGGGGAGGTCCTTCTACGAGCAGTACTTC. It yields the protein CASRGRSFYEQYF.

The chain joins TRBV20-1 to TRBJ1-1; D gene ambiguous. V dropped 7 bases and J dropped 3 bases, with 12 bases sitting between them. The CDR3 consists of 12 residues. The germline gives CDR1 DFQATT, CDR2 SNEGSKA (reference sequence). CDR3 bases: TGCAGTGTAGATTCCCCATACACTGAAGCTTTCTTT. Translation gives CSVDSPYTEAFF.